This TCR beta chain derives from a study of T cells after yellow fever vaccination. The junction had 5 bases not matched to a gene; V was cut back by 5 bases and J by 5 bases. Germline V gene data show CDR1 as SGHTA and CDR2 as FQGTGA. The CDR3 spans 14 residues. Each CDR3 protein is one row after TCRdb ran MiXCR on the 5' RACE reads. The top ten hold roughly 0.5% of the sample, which has roughly 250,000 distinct CDR3 sequences, 10% to 15% seen once. This clonotype was seen repeatedly, ten times or more. The V call is TRBV7-3, the J call TRBJ2-2; 7 nucleotides align to TRBD2. This sequence was found in a man aged 25-40 years who received the YFV17D yellow fever vaccine. The material was CD4+ T cells sorted from PBMCs, obtained 45 days after the yellow fever booster vaccination. In DNA, the CDR3 is TGTGCCAGCAGCACAGGACTAGGAACCGGGGAGCTGTTTTTT. This translates into CASSTGLGTGELFF.